Described below is a single T cell receptor beta chain sequence and its context. The antigen remains unidentified. Germline CDR1 and CDR2: SGHVS and FNYEAQ. The CDR3 covers 15 residues. With 2 bases removed from V and 3 bases from J, the gap between germline ends came to 14 bases. TCRdb analysed the RACE reads with MiXCR anew, one entry per CDR3 protein. The sample shows around 260,000 distinct CDR3 sequences, approximately 8.6% of them seen only once. The time point here: pre-sensitization, week 0. Indicated treatment: therapeutic diphenylcyclopropenone sensitization with weekly scalp DPC. Unseparated into fractions, whole blood served as the source from which total RNA was extracted. The entry originates in a study of human T cells and chemical hapten exposure. Study outcomes and limitations: It was expanded TCRs that formed significantly more large CDR3 similarity clusters than controls did.

Sequenced material: whole blood, taken in connection with sensitization to the hapten diphenylcyclopropenone (DPC). The J gene is TRBJ2-7, the V gene TRBV7-6; D may be TRBD2 (6 bases). The sequence came from a woman aged 40 to 50 with alopecia areata. Some clones in this sample may be carry-over from other donors' samples. The CDR3 spells CASSLSPGDLYEQYF. The CDR3 region has the DNA TGTGCCAGCAGCTTATCCCCGGGAGACCTCTACGAGCAGTACTTC.